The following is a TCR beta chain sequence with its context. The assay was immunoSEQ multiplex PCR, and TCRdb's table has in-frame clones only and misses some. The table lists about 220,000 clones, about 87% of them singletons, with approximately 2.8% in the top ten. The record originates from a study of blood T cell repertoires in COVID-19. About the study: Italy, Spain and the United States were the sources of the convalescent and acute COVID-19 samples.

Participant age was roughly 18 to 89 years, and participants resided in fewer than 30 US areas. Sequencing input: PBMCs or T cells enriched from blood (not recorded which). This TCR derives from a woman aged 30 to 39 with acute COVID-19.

In nucleotides, the CDR3 is TGTGCCAGCAATCTACAGGGAAGGGGTCAGCCCCAGCATTTT. Translated, it gives CASNLQGRGQPQHF. The genes are TRBV2 and TRBJ1-5, with a tentative D call TRBD1 (6 bases). From germline, CDR1 is SNHLY and CDR2 FYNNEI. V was pared by 7 bases and J by 6 bases, with 16 bases between. The CDR3 loop spans 14 amino acids. Supplemented by reference TRBV2 and TRBJ1-5, the full variable domain reads EPEVTQTPSHQVTQMGQEVILRCVPISNHLYFYWYRQILGQKVEFLVSFYNNEISEKSEIFDDQFSVERPDGSNFTLKIRSTKLEDSAMYFCASNLQGRGQPQHFGDGTRLSIL.